This T cell receptor (beta chain) emerged from a study of TIL therapy for anti-PD-1-resistant metastatic lung cancer. Study-wide background: Tumor harvest preceded PD-1/PD-L1 blockade, followed by nivolumab treatment. Tumors carried a median about 1.6 non-synonymous mutations per megabase. Whole-study findings and limits: This highly selected cohort may not generalize to typical lung cancer patients.

Time point noted: pre-treatment sample, taken before nivolumab and TIL therapy. Enrollment ran from 2017 to early 2020. CDR3 size: 10 residues. The V gene's germline CDR1 is DFQATT and CDR2 SNEGSKA (reference sequence). The V end lost 2 bases, the J end lost 6 bases, and 2 bases lay between the germline ends. Sequencing used immunoSEQ v3. The protocol was immunoSEQ multiplex PCR, while the TCRdb copy is restricted to in-frame clones and leaves out a portion. The table includes roughly 17,000 clones, under 80% detected once. Notes on this clone: The antigen is not known.

The clonotype originates from a person aged 25-79 years with non-small cell lung cancer. V is TRBV20-1 and J is TRBJ2-1, with no clear D. The sample was blood, taken at baseline. CDR3 nucleotides: TGCAGTGCTAGATTCAATGAGCAGTTCTTC. Protein product: CSARFNEQFF.